This T cell receptor (beta chain) comes out of a study of siplizumab effects on memory and regulatory T cells. Note on this clone: What it binds is unknown.

V was shortened by 2 bases and J by 0 bases, with 11 bases between the two germline ends. The CDR3 covers 15 residues. Germline-derived CDR1 and CDR2 are SGHNT and YENEEA. Points from the study as a whole: Naive T cells were seemingly more diverse than memory cells, and major contributions to the alloresponse seemed to be made by them. Controls showed an average of around 27% Treg-derived mappable alloreactive CD4+ clones, while siplizumab showed about 71%. Alloreactive sequences whose origin lay in unstimulated CD4+ memory cells were significantly reduced by siplizumab. About 80-96% of proliferating CD4+ or CD8+ clones had no assignable naive or memory phenotype.

This table comes from immunoSEQ multiplex PCR, and its TCRdb copy is limited to in-frame clones, with some not included. The repertoire has about 69,000 clones, 80% to 90% of them found once; the top ten carry around 1.8%. This TCR derives from a human donor in good health. The source material was Tregs sorted from blood. The chain combines TRBV11-3 with TRBJ2-7; a possible D gene is TRBD2 (6 bases). The CDR3 bases are TGTGCCAGCAGCTTAAGCTGGGAGGACTCCTACGAGCAGTACTTC. Protein: CASSLSWEDSYEQYF.